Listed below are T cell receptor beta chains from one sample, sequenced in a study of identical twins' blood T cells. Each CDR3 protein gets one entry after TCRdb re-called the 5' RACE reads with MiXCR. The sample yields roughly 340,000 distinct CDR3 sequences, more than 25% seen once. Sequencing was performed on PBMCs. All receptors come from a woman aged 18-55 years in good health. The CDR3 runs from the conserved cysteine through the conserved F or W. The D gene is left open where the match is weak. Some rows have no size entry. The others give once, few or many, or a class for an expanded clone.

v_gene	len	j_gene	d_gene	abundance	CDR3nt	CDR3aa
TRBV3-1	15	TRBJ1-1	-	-	TGTGCCAGCAGCCCGTTACAAAAAGGAAACACTGAAGCTTTCTTT	CASSPLQKGNTEAFF
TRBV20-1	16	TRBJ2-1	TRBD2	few	TGCAGTGCTAGAATGAGGGATGCTAGCGGCTTCAATGAGCAGTTCTTC	CSARMRDASGFNEQFF
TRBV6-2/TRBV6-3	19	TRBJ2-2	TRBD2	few	TGTGCCAGCAGTTTCAGGACTAGTGGACTAACTACGAACACCGGGGAGCTGTTTTTT	CASSFRTSGLTTNTGELFF
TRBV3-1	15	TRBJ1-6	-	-	TGTGCCAGCAGCCAAGGGCGTACAGGGTTTTCACCCCTCCACTTT	CASSQGRTGFSPLHF
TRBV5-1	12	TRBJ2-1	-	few	TGCGCCAGCAGCTCCCTTTACTACGAGCAGTTCTTC	CASSSLYYEQFF
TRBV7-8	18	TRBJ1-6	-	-	TGTGCCAGCAGCTTAGGAGGGATTGGGGGCAGTTCAAAGCAACCCCTCCACTTT	CASSLGGIGGSSKQPLHF
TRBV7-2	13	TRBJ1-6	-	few	TGTGCCAGCAGCTCCCGGCTAGATTCACCCCTCCACTTT	CASSSRLDSPLHF
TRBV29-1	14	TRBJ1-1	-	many	TGCAGCGTTGAATTAGGCGGCGGGAACACTGAAGCTTTCTTT	CSVELGGGNTEAFF
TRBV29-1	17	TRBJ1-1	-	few	TGCAGCGTCCATACATACGGGACACAGCTCGGGAACACTGAAGCTTTCTTT	CSVHTYGTQLGNTEAFF
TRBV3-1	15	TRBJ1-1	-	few	TGTGCCAGCAGCGCCCTTCGGACAGCCAACACTGAAGCTTTCTTT	CASSALRTANTEAFF
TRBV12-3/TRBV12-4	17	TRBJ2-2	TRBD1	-	TGTGCCAGCACCAGGGGGACAGGGGGCTTTGGTTCCGGGGAGCTGTTTTTT	CASTRGTGGFGSGELFF
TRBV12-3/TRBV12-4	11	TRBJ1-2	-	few	-	CASSSVGRGTF
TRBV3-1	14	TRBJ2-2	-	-	TGTGCCAGCAGCCATGGAGTTAACACCGGGGAGCTGTTTTTT	CASSHGVNTGELFF
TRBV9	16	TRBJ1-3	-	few	TGTGCCAGCACCGTCGACAGCGGGCACTCTGGAAACACCATATATTTT	CASTVDSGHSGNTIYF
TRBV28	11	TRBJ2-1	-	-	TGTGCCAGCAGTTTAACCGGGACATGGGATTTC	CASSLTGTWDF
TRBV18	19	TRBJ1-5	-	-	TGTGCCAGCTCACCACGGTCTTTCGAAGGGCTCATACGCAATCAGCCCCAGCATTTT	CASSPRSFEGLIRNQPQHF